Listed below are T cell receptor beta chains from one sample, sequenced in a study of TIL therapy for anti-PD-1-resistant metastatic lung cancer. Clones were read by immunoSEQ multiplex PCR, and TCRdb kept only the in-frame ones, dropping some. The sample records about 32,000 clones, about 80% being singletons. This specimen was blood, taken at baseline. The receptors were gathered from a woman aged 25-85 years with non-small cell lung cancer. Each CDR3 is given with its conserved first and last residue. Each record gives: CDR3 length, J gene, D gene, V gene, clone size, CDR3 protein, CDR3 DNA. A D gene is named only where the DNA matches it firmly. Part of the rows lack a size; the others show once, few, many or a class for expanded clones.

16,TRBJ2-1,NA,TRBV19,NA,CASRGIGVSSYNEQFF,TGTGCCAGTAGGGGAATAGGGGTTAGCTCCTACAATGAGCAGTTCTTC
12,TRBJ2-7,NA,TRBV30,once,CAWSPGNNEQYF,TGTGCCTGGAGTCCCGGGAATAACGAGCAGTACTTC
15,TRBJ2-7,NA,TRBV18,NA,CASSPNFGFNYEQYF,TGTGCCAGCTCACCAAATTTCGGATTTAACTACGAGCAGTACTTC
14,TRBJ2-1,TRBD2,TRBV6-1,NA,CASSVAGGRNEQFF,TGTGCCAGCAGTGTAGCGGGAGGGCGGAATGAGCAGTTCTTC
13,TRBJ1-2,NA,TRBV11-2,few,CASSLIAGSDYTF,TGTGCCAGCAGCTTAATCGCAGGGAGCGACTACACCTTC
14,TRBJ1-1,TRBD1,TRBV7-2,NA,CASSSGQGSTEAFF,TGTGCCAGCAGCTCGGGACAGGGAAGCACTGAAGCTTTCTTT
17,TRBJ1-2,NA,TRBV7-2,NA,CASSLVGILGGAYGYTF,TGTGCCAGCAGCTTAGTTGGTATCCTCGGGGGAGCTTATGGCTACACCTTC
13,TRBJ2-1,NA,TRBV15,NA,CATSRDVGDDPFF,TGTGCCACCAGCAGAGATGTGGGAGATGACCCGTTCTTC
13,TRBJ1-2,NA,TRBV7-9,NA,CASSLGTDYGYTF,TGTGCCAGCAGCTTAGGGACAGACTATGGCTACACCTTC
13,TRBJ2-3,NA,TRBV7-2,NA,CASSLDGADTQYF,TGTGCCAGCAGCTTAGATGGCGCAGATACGCAGTATTTT
15,TRBJ1-4,NA,TRBV15,few,CATSRAGRGDEKLFF,TGTGCCACCAGCAGGGCCGGGAGGGGTGATGAAAAACTGTTTTTT
12,TRBJ2-7,NA,TRBV6-9,NA,CASSYGGAEQYF,TGTGCCAGCAGTTACGGGGGCGCCGAGCAGTACTTC
15,TRBJ2-7,TRBD1,TRBV9,NA,CASSAGQTSNYEQYF,TGTGCCAGCAGCGCGGGACAGACTTCGAACTACGAGCAGTACTTC
15,TRBJ2-6,NA,TRBV7-2,NA,CASSLGVVGANVLTF,TGTGCCAGCAGCCTAGGAGTCGTCGGGGCCAACGTCCTGACTTTC
14,TRBJ2-1,TRBD2,TRBV6-5,NA,CASSYAGGRNEQFF,TGTGCCAGCAGTTACGCGGGAGGGAGAAATGAGCAGTTCTTC
15,TRBJ2-1,NA,TRBV11-2,once,CASSLVSVSAAEQFF,TGTGCCAGCAGCTTAGTATCCGTTTCGGCGGCTGAGCAGTTCTTC
14,TRBJ2-7,NA,TRBV7-9,NA,CASSPVGDSYEQYF,TGTGCCAGCAGCCCAGTGGGGGACTCCTACGAGCAGTACTTC
14,TRBJ2-3,NA,TRBV5-1,NA,CASSSRGATDTQYF,TGCGCCAGCAGCTCTAGGGGGGCCACAGATACGCAGTATTTT
14,TRBJ1-1,NA,TRBV5-5,once,CASSLGGWDTEAFF,TGTGCCAGCAGCTTGGGGGGCTGGGACACTGAAGCTTTCTTT
15,TRBJ2-1,NA,TRBV18,NA,CASSPRPSSYNEQFF,TGTGCCAGCTCACCAAGGCCGAGCTCCTACAATGAGCAGTTCTTC
14,TRBJ1-2,NA,TRBV6-1,NA,CASRKADSYYGYTF,TGTGCCAGCAGGAAGGCGGACAGCTACTATGGCTACACCTTC
16,TRBJ1-4,TRBD1,TRBV28,NA,CASSLALDRMDEKLFF,TGTGCCAGCAGTTTAGCCCTGGACAGGATGGATGAAAAACTGTTTTTT
16,TRBJ2-3,TRBD2,TRBV5-8,NA,CASRTGREGLTDTQYF,TGTGCCAGCAGAACGGGGAGGGAGGGCCTCACAGATACGCAGTATTTT
13,TRBJ1-1,NA,TRBV11-3,few,CASSLGTTGEAFF,TGTGCCAGCAGCTTAGGAACTACAGGTGAAGCTTTCTTT
14,TRBJ1-1,NA,TRBV5-5,NA,CASSPDLRNTEAFF,TGTGCCAGCAGCCCCGACTTGAGGAACACTGAAGCTTTCTTT
12,TRBJ2-7,NA,TRBV27,NA,CASGGGIYEQYF,TGTGCCAGCGGCGGAGGGATCTACGAGCAGTACTTC
15,TRBJ1-1,TRBD1,TRBV19,once,CASSPLGQGRTEAFF,TGTGCCAGTTCTCCGTTAGGACAGGGACGAACTGAAGCTTTCTTT
14,TRBJ2-1,TRBD2,TRBV29-1,NA,CSVSGRGIRNEQFF,TGCAGCGTTAGCGGGAGGGGGATACGTAATGAGCAGTTCTTC
13,TRBJ1-5,TRBD1,TRBV6-1,NA,CASTGQGDQPQHF,TGTGCCAGCACAGGACAGGGCGATCAGCCCCAGCATTTT
16,TRBJ2-3,NA,TRBV7-8,NA,CASSLVGGTATDTQYF,TGTGCCAGCAGCTTAGTTGGCGGGACGGCCACAGATACGCAGTATTTT
14,TRBJ2-7,NA,TRBV5-4,NA,CASSLISVPYEQYF,TGTGCCAGCAGCTTGATATCCGTTCCCTACGAGCAGTACTTC
16,TRBJ2-5,TRBD2,TRBV11-2,NA,CASSRTILAVQETQYF,TGTGCCAGCAGCCGAACCATCCTAGCGGTACAAGAGACCCAGTACTTC
11,TRBJ2-3,NA,TRBV20-1,NA,CSASWEDTQYF,TGCAGCGCCTCGTGGGAAGATACGCAGTATTTT
15,TRBJ2-1,NA,TRBV6-1,NA,CASRPTLSSYNEQFF,TGTGCCAGCAGGCCTACTTTGAGCTCCTACAATGAGCAGTTCTTC
14,TRBJ2-1,NA,TRBV7-9,NA,CASTSSAPYNEQFF,TGTGCCAGCACCTCCTCCGCTCCTTACAATGAGCAGTTCTTC
16,TRBJ1-3,NA,TRBV6-4,NA,CASSESVANSGNTIYF,TGTGCCAGCAGTGAGAGCGTGGCGAACTCTGGAAACACCATATATTTT
15,TRBJ2-3,NA,TRBV6-6,NA,CASSYRGLSTDTQYF,TGTGCCAGCAGTTACCGCGGGCTTTCCACAGATACGCAGTATTTT
15,TRBJ1-4,TRBD1,TRBV7-9,once,CASSPRTGGNEKLFF,TGTGCCAGCAGTCCTCGGACAGGGGGCAATGAAAAACTGTTTTTT
17,TRBJ1-4,NA,TRBV27,NA,CASSPPRQDVRYEKLFF,TGTGCCAGCAGTCCGCCAAGACAGGACGTGAGGTATGAAAAACTGTTTTTT
15,TRBJ1-2,TRBD1,TRBV14,NA,CASSQRVDRSYGYTF,TGTGCCAGCAGCCAGAGAGTGGACAGGAGCTATGGCTACACCTTC
16,TRBJ1-1,TRBD1,TRBV5-1,few,CASSFSTGGSNTEAFF,TGCGCCAGCAGCTTCTCCACAGGGGGCTCCAACACTGAAGCTTTCTTT
15,TRBJ2-1,TRBD2,TRBV7-9,NA,CASSFSGGSYNEQFF,TGTGCCAGCAGCTTTAGCGGGGGCTCCTACAATGAGCAGTTCTTC
14,TRBJ1-3,NA,TRBV7-7,once,CAKQGQRTGNTIYF,TGTGCCAAGCAAGGTCAGCGAACTGGAAACACCATATATTTT
15,TRBJ2-7,TRBD1,TRBV4-1,NA,CASSLRTGGPYEQYF,TGCGCCAGCAGCCTAAGGACAGGGGGCCCCTACGAGCAGTACTTC
15,TRBJ1-6,TRBD1,TRBV7-9,NA,CASRSRDRVNSPLHF,TGTGCCAGCAGGAGCCGGGACAGGGTCAATTCACCCCTCCACTTT
13,TRBJ2-3,NA,TRBV5-4,NA,CASSGGQADTQYF,TGTGCCAGCAGCGGGGGGCAGGCAGATACGCAGTATTTT
14,TRBJ2-7,TRBD2,TRBV5-4,NA,CASSFGTSGYEQYF,TGTGCCAGCAGCTTTGGGACTAGCGGCTACGAGCAGTACTTC
14,TRBJ1-2,TRBD1,TRBV29-1,once,CSVQDRAGSYGYTF,TGCAGCGTTCAGGACAGGGCGGGCTCCTACGGCTACACCTTC
12,TRBJ2-3,NA,TRBV29-1,NA,CSVGRYTDTQYF,TGCAGCGTTGGGCGGTACACAGATACGCAGTATTTT
17,TRBJ2-1,NA,TRBV11-3,NA,CASSLDSGSTSYNEQFF,TGTGCCAGCAGCTTAGATTCCGGGAGCACCTCCTACAATGAGCAGTTCTTC
16,TRBJ2-1,TRBD2,TRBV9,NA,CASSLLSGRAMREQFF,TGTGCCAGCAGCCTACTTAGCGGGAGGGCCATGCGTGAGCAGTTCTTC
16,TRBJ2-7,NA,TRBV19,NA,CASSISSEPKIYEQYF,TGTGCCAGTAGTATATCCTCGGAACCAAAAATCTACGAGCAGTACTTC
11,TRBJ1-1,NA,TRBV6-6,NA,CASSYSGGAFF,TGTGCCAGCAGTTACTCAGGGGGAGCTTTCTTT
13,TRBJ2-7,NA,TRBV5-1,NA,CASRLAPPYEQYF,TGCGCCAGCCGCCTAGCCCCACCCTACGAGCAGTACTTC
18,TRBJ2-2,NA,TRBV7-2,NA,CASSLAFLGSSTTGELFF,TGTGCCAGCAGCTTAGCCTTTCTTGGGAGTAGCACCACCGGGGAGCTGTTTTTT